This TCR beta chain was recovered during a study of cytomegalovirus exposure and HLA in healthy donors. The wider study: Clustering assigned 70% to 90% of the roughly 400 genotyped donors to the Caucasian-associated ancestry cluster.

Amplification used 60 Vbeta primers and 13 Jbeta primers. Repertoires were generated with immunoSEQ multiplex PCR, while TCRdb's copy carries only in-frame clones and drops some. Of more than 150,000 clones in the sample, 75% to 90% were seen once. The CDR3 loop spans 14 amino acids. Germline V gives CDR1 LNHDA, CDR2 SQIVND (reference sequence). The J segment lost 4 bases and the V segment lost 6 bases, leaving 8 bases of the junction unmatched. The sequencing input was PBMCs. The TCR was taken from a man in his forties in good health and CMV-seropositive. The chain couples TRBV19 to TRBJ1-2; 7 positions match TRBD1. The CDR3, as DNA: TGTGCCAGTAGCCGGGACAGCCTTTCCTATGGCTACACCTTC. Translation: CASSRDSLSYGYTF. Filled out from reference TRBV19 and TRBJ1-2, the complete variable domain reads DGGITQSPKYLFRKEGQNVTLSCEQNLNHDAMYWYRQDPGQGLRLIYYSQIVNDFQKGDIAEGYSVSREKKESFPLTVTSAQKNPTAFYLCASSRDSLSYGYTFGSGTRLTVV.